Listed below are T cell receptor beta chains from one sample, sequenced in a study of T cells in Graves' hyperthyroidism and ophthalmopathy. MiXCR was run by TCRdb on the multiplex PCR reads, yielding one entry per CDR3 protein. The repertoire holds about 560,000 distinct CDR3 sequences, with around 15% as singletons. The sequencing input was blood. The receptors originated from a woman aged 18-29 years with Graves' hyperthyroidism. Each CDR3 is given with its conserved first and last residue. Fields, in order: CDR3 length, V gene, CDR3 protein.

>14|TRBV7-9
CASSPRDFPYEQYF
>16|TRBV9
CASSEASGEVGTEAFF
>17|TRBV7-2
CASSPRGSRDTTYEQYF
>15|TRBV7-3
CASSLSGTYNSPLHF
>13|TRBV29-1
CSAEDREIDEAFF
>14|TRBV11-2
CASSLDIAGETQYF
>17|TRBV7-6
CASSLEVAESSYNEQFF
>16|TRBV12-3/TRBV12-4
CASSSRDRGQTDTQYF
>15|TRBV27
CASRNLDRALYEQYF
>16|TRBV2
CASSVKDWDTGYEQYF
>14|TRBV7-2
CASSLAGGPLEQFF
>11|TRBV19
CASSAGVNQFF
>14|TRBV4-1
CASSQARQPYEQYF
>11|TRBV29-1
CSVEDKQGEYF
>13|TRBV2
CASSRGGENEQYF
>14|TRBV12-3/TRBV12-4
CASSLAWSTDTQYF
>15|TRBV13
CASSSLAGGQETQYF
>16|TRBV2
CASRGGTAERSYEQYF
>13|TRBV10-3
CAILRSSGDTQYF
>15|TRBV27
CASSMTSGGGDEQFF
>13|TRBV7-2
CASSLSSDYGYTF
>14|TRBV28
CACRLSRPNYGYTF